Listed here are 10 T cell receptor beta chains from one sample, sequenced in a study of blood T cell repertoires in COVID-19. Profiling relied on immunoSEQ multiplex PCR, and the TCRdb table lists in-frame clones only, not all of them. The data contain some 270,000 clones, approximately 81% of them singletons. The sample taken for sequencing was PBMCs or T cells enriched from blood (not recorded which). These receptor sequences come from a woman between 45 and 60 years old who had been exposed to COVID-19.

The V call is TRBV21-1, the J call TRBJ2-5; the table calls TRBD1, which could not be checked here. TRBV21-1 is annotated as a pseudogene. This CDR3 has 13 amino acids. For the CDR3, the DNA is TGTGCCAGCAAGGGGACAGGGCAGGAGACCCAGTACTTC. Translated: CASKGTGQETQYF.

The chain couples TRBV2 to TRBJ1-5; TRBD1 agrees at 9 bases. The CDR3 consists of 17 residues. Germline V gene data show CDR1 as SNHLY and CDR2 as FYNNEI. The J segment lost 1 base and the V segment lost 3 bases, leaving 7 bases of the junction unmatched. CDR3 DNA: TGTGCCAGCAGTGAGGGACAGGGTGGTTTAAGCAATCAGCCCCAGCATTTT. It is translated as CASSEGQGGLSNQPQHF. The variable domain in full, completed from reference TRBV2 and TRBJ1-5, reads EPEVTQTPSHQVTQMGQEVILRCVPISNHLYFYWYRQILGQKVEFLVSFYNNEISEKSEIFDDQFSVERPDGSNFTLKIRSTKLEDSAMYFCASSEGQGGLSNQPQHFGDGTRLSIL.

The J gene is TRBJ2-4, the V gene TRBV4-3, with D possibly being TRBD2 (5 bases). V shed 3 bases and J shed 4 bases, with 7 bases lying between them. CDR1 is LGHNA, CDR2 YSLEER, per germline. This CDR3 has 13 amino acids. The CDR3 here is CASSQGGKNIQYF. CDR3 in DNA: TGCGCCAGCAGCCAGGGCGGGAAAAACATTCAGTACTTC.

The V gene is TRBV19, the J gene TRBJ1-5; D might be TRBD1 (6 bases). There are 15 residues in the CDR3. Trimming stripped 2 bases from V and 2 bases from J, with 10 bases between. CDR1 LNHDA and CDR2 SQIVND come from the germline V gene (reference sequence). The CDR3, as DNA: TGTGCCAGTAGTATAATCGCAGGGGGCAATCAGCCCCAGCATTTT. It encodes CASSIIAGGNQPQHF.

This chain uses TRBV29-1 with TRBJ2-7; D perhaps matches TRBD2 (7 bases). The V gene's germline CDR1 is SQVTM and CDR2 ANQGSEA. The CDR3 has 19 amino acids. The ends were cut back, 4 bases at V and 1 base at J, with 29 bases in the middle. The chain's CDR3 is CSVAFGGRRPLTGSYEQYF. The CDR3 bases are TGCAGCGTTGCGTTCGGGGGGCGCCGCCCTCTGACAGGTTCCTACGAGCAGTACTTC.

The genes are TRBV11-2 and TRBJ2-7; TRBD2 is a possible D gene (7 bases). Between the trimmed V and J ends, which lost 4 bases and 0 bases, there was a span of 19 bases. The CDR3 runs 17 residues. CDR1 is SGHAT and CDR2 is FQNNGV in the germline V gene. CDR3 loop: CASSSLMGRGASYEQYF. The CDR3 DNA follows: TGTGCCAGCAGCTCCCTCATGGGGAGGGGGGCCTCCTACGAGCAGTACTTC.

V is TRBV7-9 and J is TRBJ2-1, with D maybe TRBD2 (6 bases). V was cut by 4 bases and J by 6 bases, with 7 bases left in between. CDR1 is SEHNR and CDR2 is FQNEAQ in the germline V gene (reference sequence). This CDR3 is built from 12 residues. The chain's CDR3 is CASSWGGNEQFF. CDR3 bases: TGTGCCAGCAGCTGGGGAGGCAATGAGCAGTTCTTC.

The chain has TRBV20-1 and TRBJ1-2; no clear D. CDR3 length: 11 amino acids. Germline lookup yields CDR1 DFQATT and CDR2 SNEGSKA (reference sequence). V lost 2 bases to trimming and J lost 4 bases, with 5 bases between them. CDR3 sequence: CSARSLYGYTF. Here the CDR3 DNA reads TGCAGTGCTAGATCTCTCTATGGCTACACCTTC.

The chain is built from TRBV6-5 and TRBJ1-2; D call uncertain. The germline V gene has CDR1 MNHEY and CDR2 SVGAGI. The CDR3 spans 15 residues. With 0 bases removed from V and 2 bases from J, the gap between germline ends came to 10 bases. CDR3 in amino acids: CASSYSRDSNYGYTF. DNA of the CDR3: TGTGCCAGCAGTTACTCGAGAGACTCGAACTATGGCTACACCTTC.

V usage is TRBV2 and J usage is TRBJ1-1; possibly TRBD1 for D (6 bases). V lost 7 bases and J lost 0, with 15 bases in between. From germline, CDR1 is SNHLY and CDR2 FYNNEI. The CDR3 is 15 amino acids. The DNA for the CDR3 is TGTGCCAGCACCTGGGGGGGGGCCATGAACACTGAAGCTTTCTTT. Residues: CASTWGGAMNTEAFF.